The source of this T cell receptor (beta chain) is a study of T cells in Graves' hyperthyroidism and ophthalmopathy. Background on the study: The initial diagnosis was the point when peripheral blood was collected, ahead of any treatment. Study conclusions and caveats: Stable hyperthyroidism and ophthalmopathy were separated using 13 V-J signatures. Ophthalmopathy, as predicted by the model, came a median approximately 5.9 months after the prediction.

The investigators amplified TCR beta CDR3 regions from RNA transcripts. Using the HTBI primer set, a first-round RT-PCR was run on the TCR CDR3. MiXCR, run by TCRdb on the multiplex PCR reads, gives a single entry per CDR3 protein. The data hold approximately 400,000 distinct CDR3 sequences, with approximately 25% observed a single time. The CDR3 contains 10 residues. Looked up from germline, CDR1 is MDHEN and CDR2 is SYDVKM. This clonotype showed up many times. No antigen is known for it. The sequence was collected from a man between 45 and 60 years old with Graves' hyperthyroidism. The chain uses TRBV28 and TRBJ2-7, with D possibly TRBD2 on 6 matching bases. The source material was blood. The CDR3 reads CEAARGEQYF. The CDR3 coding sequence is TGTGAGGCGGCCCGGGGGGAGCAGTACTTC.